Listed below are T cell receptor beta chains from one sample, sequenced in a study of cytomegalovirus exposure and HLA in healthy donors. The data were produced by immunoSEQ multiplex PCR, yet TCRdb's version contains in-frame clones alone and is incomplete. The data contain about 98,000 clones, over 70% of them singletons. Source material: PBMCs. The receptors here all came from a man aged 18 to 35 in good health and CMV-seropositive. Each CDR3 is given with its conserved first and last residue. D genes are given only for firm matches. For some rows the clone size is stated as once, few or many, or as a class when expanded; others skip it.

clone_size,v_call,j_call,d_call,cdr3_length,cdr3_nt,cdr3_aa
.,TRBV28,TRBJ1-2,TRBD1,15,TGTGCCAGCAGCCCCGGGACAGCCCTCCTCTATGGCTACACCTTC,CASSPGTALLYGYTF
.,TRBV5-4,TRBJ1-2,TRBD1,16,TGTGCCAGCAGCCCCGACGGACAGGGGACTAACTATGGCTACACCTTC,CASSPDGQGTNYGYTF
.,TRBV7-2,TRBJ2-7,TRBD1,15,TGTGCCAGCAGCCTCAGGACAGGGAGCTCCTACGAGCAGTACTTC,CASSLRTGSSYEQYF
.,TRBV4-2,TRBJ2-3,TRBD2,22,TGTGCCAGCAGCCCCTCTTTAATTGGGACTAGCGGACAATATGAAAGCACAGATACGCAGTATTTT,CASSPSLIGTSGQYESTDTQYF
.,TRBV6-5,TRBJ2-3,TRBD2,15,TGTGCCAGCAACCCACTAGCGGGGGACACAGATACGCAGTATTTT,CASNPLAGDTDTQYF
.,TRBV19,TRBJ1-5,.,16,TGTGCCAGTACCCCCTGGGGGGGCCGGGAATATCAGCCCCAGCATTTT,CASTPWGGREYQPQHF
.,TRBV9,TRBJ1-2,.,15,TGTGCCAGCAGCGGGGGGGGACACCGGAACTATGGCTACACCTTC,CASSGGGHRNYGYTF
.,TRBV30,TRBJ2-4,TRBD2,17,TGTGCCTGGAGTGTATTCCCAGCGGGGGGGCTTAAAAACATTCAGTACTTC,CAWSVFPAGGLKNIQYF
.,TRBV2,TRBJ2-5,TRBD1,13,TGTGCCAGCAGTGTATCAGGGGGTGAGACCCAGTACTTC,CASSVSGGETQYF
.,TRBV14,TRBJ2-1,TRBD2,21,TGTGCCAGCAGCCAAGATCGGCTAGCGGGCCCCCCAAGGGAGTCCTACAATGAGCAGTTCTTC,CASSQDRLAGPPRESYNEQFF
once,TRBV4-2,TRBJ2-2,TRBD2,15,TGTGCCAGCAGCCGAAGCGGGGATCGCACCGGGGAGCTGTTTTTT,CASSRSGDRTGELFF
.,TRBV27,TRBJ1-4,.,14,TGTGCCAGCAGTTTCCAGAAAAGAAATGAAAAACTGTTTTTT,CASSFQKRNEKLFF
.,TRBV6-1,TRBJ2-5,.,15,TGTGCCAGCAGTCAGACTAGAGGGAACCGAGAGACCCAGTACTTC,CASSQTRGNRETQYF
.,TRBV7-2,TRBJ2-1,.,13,TGTGCCAGCAGAAGTACAGGATACAATGAGCAGTTCTTC,CASRSTGYNEQFF
.,TRBV19,TRBJ2-3,.,15,TGTGCCAGTAGCGAAGTAGCGCGGGTGGCAGATACGCAGTATTTT,CASSEVARVADTQYF
.,TRBV27,TRBJ1-2,TRBD1,15,TGTGCCAGCAGTCCCTGGACAGGGAACCTATATGGCTACACCTTC,CASSPWTGNLYGYTF
.,TRBV15,TRBJ1-6,.,18,TGTGCCACCAGCACAACTCACAGCACGACGATTTATAATTCACCCCTCCACTTT,CATSTTHSTTIYNSPLHF
.,TRBV7-9,TRBJ2-3,.,15,TGTGCCAGCAGCACTGGGCAGTCTAGCACAGATACGCAGTATTTT,CASSTGQSSTDTQYF
.,TRBV9,TRBJ2-1,.,15,TGTGCCAGCAGCGTAGGGGCGTCCTGGTACAATGAGCAGTTCTTC,CASSVGASWYNEQFF
.,TRBV11-2,TRBJ2-5,.,13,TGTGCCAGCAGCAGTAACAGGGCAGAGACCCAGTACTTC,CASSSNRAETQYF
.,TRBV28,TRBJ2-2,.,16,TGTGCCAGCAGTCGAGGAGGGGGGGCGGGATCCGGGGAGCTGTTTTTT,CASSRGGGAGSGELFF
.,TRBV19,TRBJ1-6,TRBD1,15,TGTGCCAGCACCGGACAGGGAACACGGAATTCACCCCTCCACTTT,CASTGQGTRNSPLHF
.,TRBV11-2,TRBJ1-2,TRBD1,14,TGTGCCAGCAGCTTCGGACAGGGAGGAGGCGGCTACACCTTC,CASSFGQGGGGYTF
.,TRBV27,TRBJ1-1,.,15,TGTGCCAGCACCTCAAGGGGGTCCGTGAACACTGAAGCTTTCTTT,CASTSRGSVNTEAFF
few,TRBV10-3,TRBJ1-2,TRBD1,13,TGTGCCATTAATGATGGGACAGTCTATGGCTACACCTTC,CAINDGTVYGYTF
.,TRBV30,TRBJ2-1,.,14,TGTGCCTGGGTAGGGGCGGCTTCCTACAATGAGCAGTTCTTC,CAWVGAASYNEQFF
.,TRBV5-1,TRBJ2-7,TRBD2,15,TGCGCCAGCAGCTTGAGGGCTAGCGGGGCCTACGAGCAGTACTTC,CASSLRASGAYEQYF
.,TRBV13,TRBJ2-1,TRBD2,16,TGTGCCAGCAGCTTAGACAGCGGGGCTCGCCCAAATGAGCAGTTCTTC,CASSLDSGARPNEQFF
.,TRBV5-1,TRBJ2-1,TRBD2,15,TGCGCCAGCAACCCTAGCGGGGGGGCCTACAATGAGCAGTTCTTC,CASNPSGGAYNEQFF
.,TRBV7-9,TRBJ2-5,TRBD2,16,TGTGCCAGCAGTCCCAATAGCGGGGGCCCCCAAGAGACCCAGTACTTC,CASSPNSGGPQETQYF
.,TRBV7-3,TRBJ2-1,TRBD1,14,TGTGCCAGCAGCTCGGGACAGGGGCGCAATGAGCAGTTCTTC,CASSSGQGRNEQFF
few,TRBV5-1,TRBJ1-1,.,11,TGCGCCAGCAGCTCTCAGGTTGAAGCTTTCTTT,CASSSQVEAFF
.,TRBV27,TRBJ1-1,.,14,TGTGCCAGCAGTTTACTCAGTTTGAACACTGAAGCTTTCTTT,CASSLLSLNTEAFF
.,TRBV4-1,TRBJ2-5,TRBD1,18,TGCGCCAGCAGCCAAGACCTACGGGACAGGGGGCATCTGGAGACCCAGTACTTC,CASSQDLRDRGHLETQYF
.,TRBV19,TRBJ2-3,TRBD2,15,TGTGCCAGTTCTTTACTAGCGGGCGCGGCAGATACGCAGTATTTT,CASSLLAGAADTQYF
few,TRBV6-5,TRBJ1-6,.,15,TGTGCCAGCAGTCGAACACAGGGTTATAATTCACCCCTCCACTTT,CASSRTQGYNSPLHF
once,TRBV30,TRBJ2-7,.,14,TGTGCCTGGAGTGTAAGGGGGGGCTCCTACGAGCAGTACTTC,CAWSVRGGSYEQYF
.,TRBV1,TRBJ1-4,.,16,TGCACCAGCAGCCAAAGGTTTAACAGGGGAAAAGAAAAACTGTTTTTT,CTSSQRFNRGKEKLFF
.,TRBV7-8,TRBJ1-6,.,14,TGTGCCAGCAGCAGTCGGGAAGGGAATTCACCCCTCCACTTT,CASSSREGNSPLHF
.,TRBV28,TRBJ2-7,TRBD1,15,TGTGCCAGCAGTTTTGGGACAGTTGAAACCTACGAGCAGTACTTC,CASSFGTVETYEQYF
.,TRBV2,TRBJ1-1,TRBD1,14,TGTGCCAGCAGTGAGGGACAGGCGGTCCCTGAAGCTTTCTTT,CASSEGQAVPEAFF
.,TRBV4-1,TRBJ2-3,.,15,TGCGCCAGCAGCCAAGAACGAGCGACCACAGATACGCAGTATTTT,CASSQERATTDTQYF
.,TRBV29-1,TRBJ1-2,.,12,TGCAGCGTTGAAGAGCCAGGCTATGGCTACACCTTC,CSVEEPGYGYTF
.,TRBV13,TRBJ2-5,TRBD2,13,TGTGCCAGCAGTGGACTAGCGGGGGAGACCCAGTACTTC,CASSGLAGETQYF
.,TRBV7-2,TRBJ2-5,.,13,TGTGCCAGCAGCTTACGGGGGCAAGAGACCCAGTACTTC,CASSLRGQETQYF